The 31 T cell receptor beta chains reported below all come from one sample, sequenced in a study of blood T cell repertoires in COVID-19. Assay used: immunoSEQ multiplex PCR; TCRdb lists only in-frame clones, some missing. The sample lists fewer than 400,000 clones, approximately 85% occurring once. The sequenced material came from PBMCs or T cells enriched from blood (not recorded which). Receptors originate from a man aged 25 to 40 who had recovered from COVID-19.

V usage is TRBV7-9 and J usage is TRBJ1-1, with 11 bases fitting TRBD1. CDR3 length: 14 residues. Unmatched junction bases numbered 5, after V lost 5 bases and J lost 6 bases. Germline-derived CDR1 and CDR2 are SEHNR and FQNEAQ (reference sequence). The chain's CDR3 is CASSHTDRGPEAFF. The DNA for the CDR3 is TGTGCCAGCAGCCATACGGACAGGGGGCCTGAAGCTTTCTTT.

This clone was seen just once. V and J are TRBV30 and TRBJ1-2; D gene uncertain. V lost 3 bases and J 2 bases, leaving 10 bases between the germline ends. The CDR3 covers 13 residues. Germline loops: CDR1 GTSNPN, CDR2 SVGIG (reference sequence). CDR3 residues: CAWRPKANYGYTF. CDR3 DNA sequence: TGTGCCTGGAGACCCAAAGCAAACTATGGCTACACCTTC.

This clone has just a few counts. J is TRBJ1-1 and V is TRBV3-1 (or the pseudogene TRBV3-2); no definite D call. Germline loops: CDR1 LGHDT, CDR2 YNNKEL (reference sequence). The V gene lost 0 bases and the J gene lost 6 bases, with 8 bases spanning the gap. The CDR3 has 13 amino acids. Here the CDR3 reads CASSQDITAEAFF. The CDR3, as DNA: TGTGCCAGCAGCCAAGATATAACAGCTGAAGCTTTCTTT.

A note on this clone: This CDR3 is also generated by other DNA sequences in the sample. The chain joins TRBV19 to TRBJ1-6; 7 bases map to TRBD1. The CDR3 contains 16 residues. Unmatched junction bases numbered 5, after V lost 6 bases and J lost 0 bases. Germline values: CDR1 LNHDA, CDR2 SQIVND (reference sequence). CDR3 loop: CASSTTGSSYNSPLHF. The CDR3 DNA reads TGTGCCAGTAGCACGACAGGGAGCTCCTATAATTCACCCCTCCACTTT.

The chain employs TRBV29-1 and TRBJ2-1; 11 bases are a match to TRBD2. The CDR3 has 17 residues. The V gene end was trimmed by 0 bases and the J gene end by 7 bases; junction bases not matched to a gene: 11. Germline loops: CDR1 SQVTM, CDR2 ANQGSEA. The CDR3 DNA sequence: TGCAGCGTTGAAGATCGCGGGATAGCGGGGGGGAAAAATGAGCAGTTCTTC. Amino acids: CSVEDRGIAGGKNEQFF.

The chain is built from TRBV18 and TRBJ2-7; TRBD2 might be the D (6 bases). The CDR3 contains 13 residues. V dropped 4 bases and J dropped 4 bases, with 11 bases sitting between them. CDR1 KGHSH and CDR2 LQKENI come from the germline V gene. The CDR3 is CASSLGTSYEQYF. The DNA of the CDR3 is TGTGCCAGCTCACTCGGGACTTCATACGAGCAGTACTTC.

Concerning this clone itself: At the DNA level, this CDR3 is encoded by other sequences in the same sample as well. CDR3 bases: TGTGCCAGCAGCGCCACAGGGTCTGGAAACACCATATATTTT. This sequence encodes CASSATGSGNTIYF. The rearrangement uses TRBV9 and TRBJ1-3; perhaps TRBD1 as D (6 bases). Per the germline V gene, CDR1 is SGDLS and CDR2 is YYNGEE. This CDR3 has 14 residues. The V end was cut by 3 bases, the J end by 1 base, with 8 bases between. The whole variable domain, filled in from reference TRBV9 and TRBJ1-3, reads DSGVTQTPKHLITATGQRVTLRCSPRSGDLSVYWYQQSLDQGLQFLIQYYNGEERAKGNILERFSAQQFPDLHSELNLSSLELGDSALYFCASSATGSGNTIYFGEGSWLTVV.

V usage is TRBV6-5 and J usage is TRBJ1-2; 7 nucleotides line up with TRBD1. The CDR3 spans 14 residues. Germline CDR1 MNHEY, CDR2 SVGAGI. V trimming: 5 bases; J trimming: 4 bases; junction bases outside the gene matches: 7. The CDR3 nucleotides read TGTGCCAGCAGTCCTCGACAGGGCGGCTATGGCTACACCTTC. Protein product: CASSPRQGGYGYTF.

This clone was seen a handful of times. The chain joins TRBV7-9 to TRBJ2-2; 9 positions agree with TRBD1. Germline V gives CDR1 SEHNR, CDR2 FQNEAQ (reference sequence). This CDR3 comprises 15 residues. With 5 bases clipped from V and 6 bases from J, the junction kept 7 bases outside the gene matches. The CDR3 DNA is TGTGCCAGCAGCGAAGGGACAGGGTACGCCGGGGAGCTGTTTTTT. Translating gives CASSEGTGYAGELFF.

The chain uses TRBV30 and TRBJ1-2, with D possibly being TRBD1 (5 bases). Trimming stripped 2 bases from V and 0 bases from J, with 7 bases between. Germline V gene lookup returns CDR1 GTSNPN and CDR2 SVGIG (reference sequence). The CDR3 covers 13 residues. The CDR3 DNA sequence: TGTGCCTGGAGTCAGGGCTCTAACTATGGCTACACCTTC. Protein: CAWSQGSNYGYTF.

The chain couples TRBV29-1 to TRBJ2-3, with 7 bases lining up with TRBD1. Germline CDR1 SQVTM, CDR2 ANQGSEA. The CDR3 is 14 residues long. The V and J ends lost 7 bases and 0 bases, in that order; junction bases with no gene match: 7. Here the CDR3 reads CSASGTASTDTQYF. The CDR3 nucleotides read TGCAGCGCCTCCGGGACAGCTAGCACAGATACGCAGTATTTT.

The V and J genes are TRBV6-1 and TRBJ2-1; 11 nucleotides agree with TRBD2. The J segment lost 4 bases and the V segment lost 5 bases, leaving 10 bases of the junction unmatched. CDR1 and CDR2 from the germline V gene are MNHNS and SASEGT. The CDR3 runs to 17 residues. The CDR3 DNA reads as TGTGCCAGCAGTAAAGGGGTGACTAGCGGGGAATACAATGAGCAGTTCTTC. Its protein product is CASSKGVTSGEYNEQFF.

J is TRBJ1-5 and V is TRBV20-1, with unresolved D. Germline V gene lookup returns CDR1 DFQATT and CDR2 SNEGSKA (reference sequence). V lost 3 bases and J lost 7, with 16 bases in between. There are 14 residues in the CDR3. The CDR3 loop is CSASVRGTGQPQHF. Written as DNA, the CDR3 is TGCAGTGCTAGTGTTCGGGGTACTGGGCAGCCCCAGCATTTT.

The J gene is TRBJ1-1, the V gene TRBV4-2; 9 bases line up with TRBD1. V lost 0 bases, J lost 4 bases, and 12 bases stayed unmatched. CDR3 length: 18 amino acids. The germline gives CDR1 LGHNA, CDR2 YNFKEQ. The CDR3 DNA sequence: TGTGCCAGCAGCCAAGATACAGGGGGCGGATCCCTTTTCACTGAAGCTTTCTTT. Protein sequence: CASSQDTGGGSLFTEAFF.

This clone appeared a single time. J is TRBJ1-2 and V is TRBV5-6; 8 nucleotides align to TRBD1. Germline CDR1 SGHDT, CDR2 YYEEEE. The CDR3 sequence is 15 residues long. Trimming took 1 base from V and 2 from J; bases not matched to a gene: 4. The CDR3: CASSLKGQGNYGYTF. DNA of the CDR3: TGTGCCAGCAGCTTGAAAGGACAGGGAAACTATGGCTACACCTTC.

The CDR3 protein is CAWKTQGARGYTF. The DNA for the CDR3 is TGTGCCTGGAAGACACAGGGGGCAAGGGGCTACACCTTC. V is TRBV30 and J is TRBJ1-2, with 9 nucleotides matching TRBD1. Germline V lookup: CDR1 GTSNPN, CDR2 SVGIG (reference sequence). After removal of 4 bases from V and 8 bases from J, the junction contained 8 bases not matched to a gene. The CDR3 has 13 amino acids.

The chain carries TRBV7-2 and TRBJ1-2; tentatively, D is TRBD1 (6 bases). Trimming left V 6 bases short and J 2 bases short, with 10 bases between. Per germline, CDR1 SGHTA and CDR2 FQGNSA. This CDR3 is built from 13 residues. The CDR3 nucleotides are TGTGCCAGCAGTTACGACAGGAACTATGGCTACACCTTC. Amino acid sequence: CASSYDRNYGYTF.

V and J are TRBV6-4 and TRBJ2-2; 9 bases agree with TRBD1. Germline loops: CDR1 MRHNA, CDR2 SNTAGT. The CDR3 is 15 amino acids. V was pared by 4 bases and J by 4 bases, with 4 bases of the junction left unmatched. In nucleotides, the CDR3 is TGTGCCAGCAGTGTGACAGGGGGGGTCACCGGGGAGCTGTTTTTT. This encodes CASSVTGGVTGELFF.

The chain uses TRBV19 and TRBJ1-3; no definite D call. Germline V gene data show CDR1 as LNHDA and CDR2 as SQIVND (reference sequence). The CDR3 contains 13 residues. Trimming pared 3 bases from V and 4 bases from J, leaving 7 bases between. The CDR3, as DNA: TGTGCCAGTAGTATTTCTTCGGGAAACACCATATATTTT. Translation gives CASSISSGNTIYF.

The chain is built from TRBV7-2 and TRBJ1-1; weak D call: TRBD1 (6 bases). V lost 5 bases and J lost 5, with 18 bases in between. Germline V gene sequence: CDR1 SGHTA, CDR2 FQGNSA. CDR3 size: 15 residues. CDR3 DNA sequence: TGTGCCAGCAGCCCAGAGGGGGTAACAGGGACTGAAGCTTTCTTT. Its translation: CASSPEGVTGTEAFF.

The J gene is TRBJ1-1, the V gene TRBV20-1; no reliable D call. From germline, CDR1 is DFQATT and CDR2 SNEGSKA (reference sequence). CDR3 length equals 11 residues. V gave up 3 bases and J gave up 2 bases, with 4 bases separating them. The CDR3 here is CSASGNTEAFF. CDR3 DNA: TGCAGTGCTAGCGGTAACACTGAAGCTTTCTTT.

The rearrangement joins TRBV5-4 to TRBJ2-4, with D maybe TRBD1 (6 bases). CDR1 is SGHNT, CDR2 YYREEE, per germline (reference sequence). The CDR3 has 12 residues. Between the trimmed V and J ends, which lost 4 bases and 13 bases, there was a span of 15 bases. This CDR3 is CASSLTGSVQYF. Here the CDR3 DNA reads TGTGCCAGCAGCCTAACAGGGAGTGTCCAGTACTTC.

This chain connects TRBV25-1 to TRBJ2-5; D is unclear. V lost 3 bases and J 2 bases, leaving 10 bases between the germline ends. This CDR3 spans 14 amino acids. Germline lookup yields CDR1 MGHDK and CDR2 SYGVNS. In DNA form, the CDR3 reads TGTGCCAGCAGTGACGAAGCGTATCAAGAGACCCAGTACTTC. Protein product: CASSDEAYQETQYF.

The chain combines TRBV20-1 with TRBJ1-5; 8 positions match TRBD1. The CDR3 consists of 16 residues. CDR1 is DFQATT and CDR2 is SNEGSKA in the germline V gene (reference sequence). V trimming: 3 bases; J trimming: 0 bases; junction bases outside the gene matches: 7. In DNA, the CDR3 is TGCAGTGCTAGTGGGCAGGGGGCGCTTAGCAATCAGCCCCAGCATTTT. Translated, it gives CSASGQGALSNQPQHF.

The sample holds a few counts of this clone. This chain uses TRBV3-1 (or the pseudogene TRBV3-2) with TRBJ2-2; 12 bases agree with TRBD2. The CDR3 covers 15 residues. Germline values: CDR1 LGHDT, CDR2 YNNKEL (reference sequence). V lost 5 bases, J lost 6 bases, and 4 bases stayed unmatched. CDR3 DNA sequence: TGTGCCAGCAGCTTATCTAGCGGGGGGGCCGGGGAGCTGTTTTTT. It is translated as CASSLSSGGAGELFF.

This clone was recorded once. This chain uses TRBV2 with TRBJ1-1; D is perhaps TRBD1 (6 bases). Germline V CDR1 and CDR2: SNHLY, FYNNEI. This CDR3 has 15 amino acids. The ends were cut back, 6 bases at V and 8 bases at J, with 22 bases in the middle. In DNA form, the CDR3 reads TGTGCCAGCAGGAGCCGGGGGGCGGGGGAGGACGAAGCTTTCTTT. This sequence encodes CASRSRGAGEDEAFF.

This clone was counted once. CDR3 coding DNA: TGTGCCAGCACAGGGGGATCCTACGAGCAGTACTTC. It encodes CASTGGSYEQYF. This chain links TRBV27 with TRBJ2-7; 7 nucleotides line up with TRBD1. Germline V lookup: CDR1 MNHEY, CDR2 SMNVEV (reference sequence). J lost 1 base, V lost 7 bases, and 1 base had no gene match. This CDR3 is built from 12 residues.

Written as DNA, the CDR3 is TGTGCCAGCAGCGTAGGGACAGGGGGAGATACGCAGTATTTT. As protein: CASSVGTGGDTQYF. The rearrangement joins TRBV9 to TRBJ2-3; 10 bases line up with TRBD1. CDR3 length equals 14 residues. V lost 0 bases to trimming and J lost 5 bases; unmatched junction nucleotides: 0. CDR1 SGDLS and CDR2 YYNGEE come from the germline V gene.

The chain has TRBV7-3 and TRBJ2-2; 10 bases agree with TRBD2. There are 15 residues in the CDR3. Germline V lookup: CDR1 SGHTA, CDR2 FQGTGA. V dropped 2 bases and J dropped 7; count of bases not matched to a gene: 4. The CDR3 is CASSLLAGVDGELFF. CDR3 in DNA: TGTGCCAGCAGCTTACTAGCGGGGGTGGACGGGGAGCTGTTTTTT.

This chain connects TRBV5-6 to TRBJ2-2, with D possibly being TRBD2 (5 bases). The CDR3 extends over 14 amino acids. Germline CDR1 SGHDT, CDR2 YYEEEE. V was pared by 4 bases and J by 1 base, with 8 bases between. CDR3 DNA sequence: TGTGCCAGCAGCCAGGACTTGAACACCGGGGAGCTGTTTTTT. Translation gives CASSQDLNTGELFF.

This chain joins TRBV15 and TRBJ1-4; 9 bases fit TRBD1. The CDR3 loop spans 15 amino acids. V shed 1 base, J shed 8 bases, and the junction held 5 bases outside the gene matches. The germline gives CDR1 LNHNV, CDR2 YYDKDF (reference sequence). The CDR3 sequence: CATSRVKTGGEKLFF. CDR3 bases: TGTGCCACCAGCAGAGTAAAGACAGGGGGGGAAAAACTGTTTTTT. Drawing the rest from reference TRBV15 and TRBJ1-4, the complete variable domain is DAMVIQNPRYQVTQFGKPVTLSCSQTLNHNVMYWYQQKSSQAPKLLFHYYDKDFNNEADTPDNFQSRRPNTSFCFLDIRSPGLGDTAMYLCATSRVKTGGEKLFFGSGTQLSVL.